These 12 T cell receptor beta chains were sequenced from one sample in a study of blood T cell repertoires in COVID-19. The assay was immunoSEQ multiplex PCR, and TCRdb's table has in-frame clones only and misses some. Of around 78,000 clones in the sample, over 75% were seen once. The specimen sequenced was peripheral blood. The source is a human donor in a cohort sampled during active COVID-19.

This clone appeared once. CDR3 in DNA: TGTGCCAGCAGCTCCCGGACTAGCGGGGGCCAATATAGCTCCTACAATGAGCAGTTCTTC. Its translation is CASSSRTSGGQYSSYNEQFF. The chain couples TRBV5-4 to TRBJ2-1; 13 nucleotides line up with TRBD2. CDR1 and CDR2 from the germline V gene are SGHNT and YYREEE (reference sequence). The V segment lost 3 bases and the J segment 0 bases; nucleotides outside the gene matches: 12. This CDR3 region has 20 residues.

The CDR3 region is CASSIIREGGETQYF. CDR3 in DNA: TGTGCCAGTAGTATCATACGGGAGGGGGGAGAGACCCAGTACTTC. V and J are TRBV19 and TRBJ2-5; 8 bases are shared with TRBD2. Germline CDR1 LNHDA, CDR2 SQIVND (reference sequence). CDR3 length equals 15 residues. V trimming: 3 bases; J trimming: 4 bases; junction bases outside the gene matches: 7. Combining the CDR3 with reference TRBV19 and TRBJ2-5 gives the whole variable domain DGGITQSPKYLFRKEGQNVTLSCEQNLNHDAMYWYRQDPGQGLRLIYYSQIVNDFQKGDIAEGYSVSREKKESFPLTVTSAQKNPTAFYLCASSIIREGGETQYFGPGTRLLVL.

The rearrangement links TRBV14 to TRBJ1-3, with 8 positions matching TRBD1. The ends lost 2 bases at V and 0 bases at J; junction bases unmatched: 9. CDR1 and CDR2 from the germline V gene are SGHDN and FVKESK. The CDR3 sequence is 18 residues long. The CDR3 DNA reads TGTGCCAGCAGCCAAAAGTTGACAGGGGACAACTCTGGAAACACCATATATTTT. This sequence encodes CASSQKLTGDNSGNTIYF.

This clone was seen only once. The chain is built from TRBV12-5 and TRBJ2-3, with D possibly matching TRBD2 (5 bases). Trimming pared 4 bases from V and 6 bases from J, leaving 8 bases between. The CDR3 has 12 amino acids. Germline V CDR1 and CDR2: LGHNT, FRNRAP. CDR3 in amino acids: CASGWRSDTQYF. In DNA, the CDR3 is TGTGCTAGTGGTTGGAGGTCCGATACGCAGTATTTT.

The chain is built from TRBV11-2 and TRBJ2-2; 9 positions agree with TRBD2. V was clipped by 5 bases and J by 9 bases; unmatched bases: 13. Germline loops: CDR1 SGHAT, CDR2 FQNNGV. The CDR3 loop spans 16 amino acids. In DNA, the CDR3 is TGTGCCAGCAGCCACGCGGGGGGGAGACAGTACAGGGAGCTGTTTTTT. Translation gives CASSHAGGRQYRELFF.

Concerning this clone: One end of the junction varies from germline; a read error may be responsible. This chain uses TRBV18 with TRBJ1-5, with TRBD1 matching 9 bases. Per germline, CDR1 KGHSH and CDR2 LQKENI. The length of the CDR3 is 15 residues. CDR3: CASSPTGGLYQSQHF. The CDR3 DNA follows: TGTGCCAGCTCTCCGACAGGGGGACTTTATCAGTCCCAGCATTTT.

This chain uses TRBV7-2 with TRBJ2-1; 11 bases match TRBD2. The germline CDR1 and CDR2 sequences are SGHTA and FQGNSA. V was clipped by 3 bases and J by 8 bases; unmatched bases: 6. CDR3 length equals 15 residues. The CDR3 nucleotides are TGTGCCAGCAGCTTTAGCGGGGGGGCTCCTGATGAGCAGTTCTTC. It is translated as CASSFSGGAPDEQFF.

The V call is TRBV13, the J call TRBJ1-1; a possible D gene is TRBD1 (5 bases). The V end lost 8 bases, the J end lost 3 bases, and 13 bases lay between the germline ends. Germline CDR1 PRHDT, CDR2 FYEKMQ (reference sequence). This CDR3 has 13 residues. The CDR3 DNA reads TGTGCCAGCGGGGCATCTCCTTACACTGAAGCTTTCTTT. It translates to CASGASPYTEAFF.

This chain joins TRBV15 and TRBJ2-3; D perhaps matches TRBD1 (6 bases). CDR1 LNHNV and CDR2 YYDKDF come from the germline V gene (reference sequence). Trimming shortened V by 2 bases and J by 1 base, and 10 bases separated the two germline ends. This CDR3 has 15 residues. CDR3 loop: CATSRQGSRTDTQYF. For the CDR3, the DNA is TGTGCCACCAGCAGACAGGGGTCGCGCACAGATACGCAGTATTTT.

J is TRBJ1-2 and V is TRBV15, with 9 bases matching TRBD1. Germline CDR1 LNHNV, CDR2 YYDKDF (reference sequence). The V segment lost 2 bases and the J segment 6 bases; nucleotides outside the gene matches: 4. This CDR3 region has 14 residues. The CDR3 DNA follows: TGTGCCACCAGCAGAAGCCGGGACAGGGATGGCTACACCTTC. Translating gives CATSRSRDRDGYTF.

The genes are TRBV2 and TRBJ2-3, with TRBD2 matching 7 bases. Germline CDR1 and CDR2: SNHLY and FYNNEI. This CDR3 spans 15 amino acids. J lost 1 base, V lost 3 bases, and 4 bases had no gene match. The CDR3 loop reads CASSERLAGTDTQYF. In nucleotides, the CDR3 is TGTGCCAGCAGTGAGAGGCTAGCGGGCACAGATACGCAGTATTTT. Full variable domain (outside the CDR3, taken from reference TRBV2 and TRBJ2-3): EPEVTQTPSHQVTQMGQEVILRCVPISNHLYFYWYRQILGQKVEFLVSFYNNEISEKSEIFDDQFSVERPDGSNFTLKIRSTKLEDSAMYFCASSERLAGTDTQYFGPGTRLTVL.

The genes are TRBV19 and TRBJ2-5; 11 bases are a match to TRBD1. With 5 bases clipped from V and 5 bases from J, the junction kept 4 bases outside the gene matches. Germline CDR1 is LNHDA and CDR2 is SQIVND (reference sequence). The CDR3 has 14 residues. This CDR3 reads CASSLRDRGETQYF. CDR3 coding DNA: TGTGCCAGTAGTCTGAGGGACAGGGGGGAGACCCAGTACTTC.